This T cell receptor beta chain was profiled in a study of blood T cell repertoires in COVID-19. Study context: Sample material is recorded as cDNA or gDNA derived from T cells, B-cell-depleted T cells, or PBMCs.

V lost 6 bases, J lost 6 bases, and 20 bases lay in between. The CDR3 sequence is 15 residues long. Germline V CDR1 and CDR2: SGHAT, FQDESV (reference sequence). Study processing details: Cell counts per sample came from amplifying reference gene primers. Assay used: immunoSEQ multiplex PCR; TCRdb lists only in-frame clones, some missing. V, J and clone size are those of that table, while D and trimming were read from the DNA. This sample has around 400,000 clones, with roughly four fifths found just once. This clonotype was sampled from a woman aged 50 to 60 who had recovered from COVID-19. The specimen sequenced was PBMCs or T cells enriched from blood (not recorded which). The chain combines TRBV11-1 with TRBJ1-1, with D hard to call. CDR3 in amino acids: CASRYTRRSSAEAFF. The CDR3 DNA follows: TGTGCCAGCAGATACACAAGGAGGTCATCCGCTGAAGCTTTCTTT. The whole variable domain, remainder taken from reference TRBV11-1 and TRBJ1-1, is EAEVAQSPRYKITEKSQAVAFWCDPISGHATLYWYRQILGQGPELLVQFQDESVVDDSQLPKDRFSAERLKGVDSTLKIQPAELGDSAMYLCASRYTRRSSAEAFFGQGTRLTVV.